The 22 T cell receptor beta chains below come from one sample, sequenced in a study of identical twins. A single record per CDR3 protein comes from TCRdb applying MiXCR to the 5' RACE reads. The sample has about 340,000 distinct CDR3 sequences, roughly 12% seen once. This same sample was also part of a study on yellow fever vaccine responses in identical twins.

The sample consisted of CD8+ T cells sorted from blood. These receptors originate from a woman aged 18-35 years in good health.

In this sample, this clonotype turned up a few times. The gene calls are TRBV14 and TRBJ2-1, with D hard to call. The CDR3 totals 15 residues. Germline V gene lookup returns CDR1 SGHDN and CDR2 FVKESK. Trimming cost V 3 bases and J 2 bases, with 11 bases left between them. This CDR3 reads CASSQALPPYNEQFF. The CDR3 nucleotides read TGTGCCAGCAGCCAGGCGCTACCCCCCTACAATGAGCAGTTCTTC.

The chain carries TRBV4-2 and TRBJ2-1; D is unclear. Trimming stripped 3 bases from V and 15 bases from J, with 12 bases between. This CDR3 is built from 11 residues. Germline lookup yields CDR1 LGHNA and CDR2 YNFKEQ. As DNA, the CDR3 is TGTGCCAGCAGCCAGGGCGGAGCGTGGTTCTTC. Translated, it gives CASSQGGAWFF.

This clonotype appeared a few times. CDR3 DNA sequence: TGTGCCAGCAGTTACAACGGTCTGGAGAATCAGCCCCAGCATTTT. This gives the protein CASSYNGLENQPQHF. V is TRBV6-5 and J is TRBJ1-5, with D unclear. The length of the CDR3 is 15 residues. Trimming took 2 bases from V and 4 from J, leaving 12 bases between them. CDR1 MNHEY and CDR2 SVGAGI come from the germline V gene.

The V and J genes are TRBV6-1 and TRBJ2-2; 8 positions match TRBD2. V shed 5 bases, J shed 3 bases, and the junction held 11 bases outside the gene matches. The germline gives CDR1 MNHNS, CDR2 SASEGT. The CDR3 runs to 17 residues. For the CDR3, the DNA is TGTGCCAGCAGTCTTGCCCCGGGACTAGACTACACCGGGGAGCTGTTTTTT. Translated: CASSLAPGLDYTGELFF.

This clonotype was seen more than once but under ten times. The chain links TRBV7-6 to TRBJ2-7; no firm D call. This CDR3 is built from 13 residues. CDR1 SGHVS and CDR2 FNYEAQ come from the germline V gene. V was shortened by 2 bases and J by 6 bases, with 11 bases between the two germline ends. Written as DNA, the CDR3 is TGTGCCAGCAGCTTACGCCCCGTCGGCGAGCAGTACTTC. Protein: CASSLRPVGEQYF.

This clonotype was counted ten times or more. The V and J genes are TRBV20-1 and TRBJ2-3; D may be TRBD1 (6 bases). V shed 6 bases and J shed 2 bases, with 24 bases lying between them. CDR3 length: 17 residues. Germline assignment: CDR1 DFQATT and CDR2 SNEGSKA (reference sequence). For the CDR3, the DNA is TGCAGTGCGCCTCTCCCCACAGGGTATCGCGCCACAGATACGCAGTATTTT. It specifies CSAPLPTGYRATDTQYF.

This chain joins TRBV28 and TRBJ2-3; no clear D gene. Germline CDR1 and CDR2: MDHEN and SYDVKM. The ends were cut back, 4 bases at V and 2 bases at J, with 10 bases in the middle. The length of the CDR3 is 14 residues. CDR3 sequence (DNA): TGTGCCAGCAGTTACCGGGTGACCACAGATACGCAGTATTTT. Its protein is CASSYRVTTDTQYF.

This clonotype was found a few times. This chain connects TRBV20-1 to TRBJ1-2; a weak D match, TRBD1 (6 bases). CDR3 length equals 12 residues. V gave up 8 bases and J gave up 4 bases, with 14 bases separating them. Germline-derived CDR1 and CDR2 are DFQATT and SNEGSKA (reference sequence). The CDR3 DNA reads as TGCAGTAGAAGGGGGGCTCCCTATGGCTACACCTTC. This gives the protein CSRRGAPYGYTF.

This clonotype was seen only once. This chain joins TRBV9 and TRBJ1-1; possibly TRBD1 for D (5 bases). This CDR3 is built from 14 residues. V dropped 3 bases and J dropped 3 bases, with 12 bases sitting between them. Germline values: CDR1 SGDLS, CDR2 YYNGEE. As DNA, the CDR3 is TGTGCCAGCAGCGAGTACGGGGCGGACACTGAAGCTTTCTTT. Translating it yields CASSEYGADTEAFF.

V usage is TRBV7-6 and J usage is TRBJ2-1, with a tentative D call TRBD2 (6 bases). This CDR3 comprises 17 residues. The germline gives CDR1 SGHVS, CDR2 FNYEAQ. V was cut by 1 base and J by 8 bases, with 21 bases left in between. The chain's CDR3 is CASSLDNGLARTHEQFF. In nucleotides, the CDR3 is TGTGCCAGCAGCTTAGATAACGGGCTAGCGCGAACCCATGAGCAGTTCTTC.

This clonotype was recorded a few times. V and J are TRBV3-1 and TRBJ1-5, with 7 bases identical to TRBD1. From germline, CDR1 is LGHDT and CDR2 YNNKEL (reference sequence). The CDR3 runs to 14 residues. With V trimmed by 2 bases and J by 9 bases, 7 bases remained unmatched. CDR3 bases: TGTGCCAGCAGCCAAAGACAGGGAGGTTGGCCCCAGCATTTT. This encodes CASSQRQGGWPQHF.

This clonotype was observed many times. This sequence joins TRBV4-1 and TRBJ2-1; D is unresolved. The CDR3 is 13 amino acids. Germline V gene sequence: CDR1 MGHRA, CDR2 YSYEKL. V lost 4 bases, J lost 7 bases, and 11 bases lay in between. CDR3 coding DNA: TGCGCCAGCAGCCCCCTCGATGAGAATGAGCAGTTCTTC. It encodes CASSPLDENEQFF.

This clonotype was counted only a few times. The chain recombines TRBV20-1 with TRBJ2-7; 11 positions match TRBD2. This CDR3 contains 14 residues. The J segment lost 4 bases and the V segment lost 6 bases, leaving 8 bases of the junction unmatched. Germline V gene sequence: CDR1 DFQATT, CDR2 SNEGSKA (reference sequence). The CDR3 protein is CSATASGGIYEQYV. The CDR3 nucleotides are TGCAGTGCCACCGCTAGCGGGGGGATTTACGAGCAGTACGTC.

The table lists this clonotype with a few counts. The V and J genes are TRBV5-1 and TRBJ2-1; D is unclear. The CDR3 length is 15 residues. Germline V gene sequence: CDR1 SGHRS, CDR2 YFSETQ. Trimming took 2 bases from V and 4 from J, leaving 13 bases between them. For the CDR3, the DNA is TGCGCCAGCAGCTTAGGCCTCGAACCTTACAATGAGCAGTTCTTC. Amino acids: CASSLGLEPYNEQFF.

This clonotype was seen repeatedly, ten times or more. V is TRBV5-1 and J is TRBJ2-1, with D maybe TRBD1 (5 bases). Germline V lookup: CDR1 SGHRS, CDR2 YFSETQ. The germline V and J ends were trimmed by 2 bases and 9 bases, with 9 bases remaining between them. The CDR3 runs 12 residues. DNA of the CDR3: TGCGCCAGCAGCTTCAGGGTTGGTGAGCAGTTCTTC. Its protein product is CASSFRVGEQFF. The whole variable domain, filled in from reference TRBV5-1 and TRBJ2-1, reads KAGVTQTPRYLIKTRGQQVTLSCSPISGHRSVSWYQQTPGQGLQFLFEYFSETQRNKGNFPGRFSGRQFSNSRSEMNVSTLELGDSALYLCASSFRVGEQFFGPGTRLTVL.

The sample holds many counts of this clonotype. V gene TRBV4-1 combines with J gene TRBJ2-1; no reliable D call. The ends were cut back, 0 bases at V and 5 bases at J, with 2 bases in the middle. This CDR3 is built from 12 residues. CDR1 and CDR2 (germline): MGHRA, YSYEKL. The CDR3 region is CASSQENNEQFF. Here the CDR3 DNA reads TGCGCCAGCAGCCAAGAAAACAATGAGCAGTTCTTC.

This clonotype was seen only a few times. The chain recombines TRBV5-4 with TRBJ2-3; perhaps TRBD2 as D (6 bases). Germline lookup yields CDR1 SGHNT and CDR2 YYREEE (reference sequence). The V end was cut by 5 bases, the J end by 2 bases, with 21 bases between. The CDR3 is 17 residues long. The CDR3 sequence is CASRWLERGRITDTQYF. CDR3 coding DNA: TGTGCCAGCAGGTGGCTCGAGAGAGGGAGGATCACAGATACGCAGTATTTT.

The V call is TRBV25-1, the J call TRBJ2-3, with 11 bases aligning to TRBD1. V trimming: 8 bases; J trimming: 10 bases; junction bases outside the gene matches: 17. This CDR3 comprises 16 residues. The germline gives CDR1 MGHDK, CDR2 SYGVNS. The CDR3 region is CASWTQRTGGDQAQYF. The CDR3 coding sequence is TGTGCCAGCTGGACGCAGAGGACAGGGGGCGACCAGGCGCAGTATTTT.

The genes are TRBV20-1 and TRBJ2-7; D call uncertain. CDR3 length: 14 amino acids. Germline V lookup: CDR1 DFQATT, CDR2 SNEGSKA (reference sequence). Trimming stripped 1 base from V and 4 bases from J, with 14 bases between. The CDR3 region has the DNA TGCAGTGCTAGAGGCGGCAGCCTTGGATACGAGCAGTACTTC. Protein: CSARGGSLGYEQYF.

The CDR3 bases are TGTGCCAGCAGTTACGGCCGGGTCACCTATAATTCACCCCTCCACTTT. Translating it yields CASSYGRVTYNSPLHF. The gene calls are TRBV6-5 and TRBJ1-6, with D unclear. CDR1 is MNHEY and CDR2 is SVGAGI in the germline V gene. V gave up 2 bases and J gave up 2 bases, with 10 bases separating them. This CDR3 has 16 amino acids.

The V gene is TRBV19, the J gene TRBJ1-5; D is perhaps TRBD1 (6 bases). This CDR3 has 15 amino acids. Germline V CDR1 and CDR2: LNHDA, SQIVND (reference sequence). Trimming cost V 1 base and J 5 bases, with 12 bases left between them. The CDR3 protein is CASSIVSGGDQPQHF. The CDR3 DNA sequence: TGTGCCAGTAGTATAGTTTCCGGGGGCGATCAGCCCCAGCATTTT.

This chain links TRBV20-1 with TRBJ2-7; TRBD2 aligns across 11 bases. Germline trimming cut 2 bases from V and 2 bases from J; bases unmatched to any gene: 2. The CDR3 extends over 14 amino acids. Germline V gene lookup returns CDR1 DFQATT and CDR2 SNEGSKA (reference sequence). In nucleotides, the CDR3 is TGCAGTGCTAGAACTAGCGGGGGAACCTACGAGCAGTACGTC. Its translation is CSARTSGGTYEQYV.